The 29 T cell receptor beta chains below were found in one sample sequenced in a study of a mutant IDH1 vaccine in newly diagnosed glioma. The time point was: week 35, safety follow-up. Vaccination comprised doses that each held 300 ug of mutant IDH1 20-mer peptide, plus topical imiquimod. What these receptors recognize is not known. Produced via immunoSEQ multiplex PCR; TCRdb's table is partial and in-frame only. The sample has roughly 60,000 clones, 74% seen once. This material consisted of PBMCs, taken from a glioma patient whose treatment included an IDH1 peptide vaccine. The receptors here all came from a man aged 45 to 65 with glioma.

The genes are TRBV5-4 and TRBJ1-2; possibly TRBD1 for D (5 bases). This CDR3 has 14 amino acids. V lost 0 bases, J lost 6 bases, and 12 bases lay in between. Germline assignment: CDR1 SGHNT and CDR2 YYREEE (reference sequence). The CDR3 nucleotides read TGTGCCAGCAGCTTGGCCGGGACCTACCATGGCTACACCTTC. It encodes CASSLAGTYHGYTF. Full variable domain (remainder filled in from reference TRBV5-4 and TRBJ1-2): ETGVTQSPTHLIKTRGQQVTLRCSSQSGHNTVSWYQQALGQGPQFIFQYYREEENGRGNFPPRFSGLQFPNYSSELNVNALELDDSALYLCASSLAGTYHGYTFGSGTRLTVV.

The rearrangement joins TRBV6-5 to TRBJ2-5; weak D call: TRBD1 (5 bases). Between the trimmed V and J ends, which lost 6 bases and 7 bases, there was a span of 15 bases. The CDR3 totals 13 residues. Germline assignment: CDR1 MNHEY and CDR2 SVGAGI. CDR3 bases: TGTGCCAGCAGCCGGACGGTTCAGGGGACCCAGTACTTC. Amino acids: CASSRTVQGTQYF.

V gene TRBV28 combines with J gene TRBJ1-1; possibly TRBD1 for D (5 bases). Trimming left V 5 bases short and J 1 base short, with 11 bases between. CDR1 and CDR2 (germline): MDHEN, SYDVKM. The CDR3 runs to 14 residues. The CDR3 sequence: CASSRDPSNTEAFF. The CDR3, as DNA: TGTGCCAGCAGTAGGGACCCCTCGAACACTGAAGCTTTCTTT.

V and J are TRBV7-2 and TRBJ2-5; 9 nucleotides line up with TRBD1. The V and J ends lost 4 bases and 13 bases, in that order; junction bases with no gene match: 4. The CDR3 has 11 residues. Germline loops: CDR1 SGHTA, CDR2 FQGNSA. CDR3 sequence reads: CASSSQGARYF. For the CDR3, the DNA is TGTGCCAGCAGCTCACAGGGGGCCCGGTACTTC.

This clone showed up just once. The chain combines TRBV5-6 with TRBJ2-7; 7 bases align to TRBD1. The CDR3 has 14 amino acids. Germline trimming cut 6 bases from V and 4 bases from J; bases unmatched to any gene: 10. Germline V gene sequence: CDR1 SGHDT, CDR2 YYEEEE. This CDR3 reads CASTRDREVYEQYF. The CDR3 DNA sequence: TGTGCCAGCACCCGGGACAGAGAAGTTTACGAGCAGTACTTC.

This chain connects TRBV27 to TRBJ2-7; 11 bases agree with TRBD1. This CDR3 has 14 residues. V lost 4 bases and J lost 3; bases outside the gene matches: 2. Germline V gene sequence: CDR1 MNHEY, CDR2 SMNVEV (reference sequence). CDR3 sequence: CASSSGTGGYEQYF. DNA of the CDR3: TGTGCCAGCAGTTCCGGGACAGGGGGCTACGAGCAGTACTTC.

This chain's CDR3 is CASSNEVSCIAYEQYF. The CDR3 DNA sequence: TGTGCCAGCAGCAACGAGGTGAGTTGTATTGCCTACGAGCAGTACTTC. The chain recombines TRBV21-1 with TRBJ2-7; TRBD2 is the table's D call, not checked against the DNA. TRBV21-1 has pseudogene status. The CDR3 is 16 residues long.

The chain uses TRBV5-6 and TRBJ1-5; 8 bases are a match to TRBD1. This CDR3 is 15 amino acids long. After removal of 3 bases from V and 2 bases from J, the junction contained 4 bases not matched to a gene. Germline-derived CDR1 and CDR2 are SGHDT and YYEEEE. DNA for the CDR3: TGTGCCAGCAGCTCAGGGGGCTTCGGCAATCAGCCCCAGCATTTT. Translating gives CASSSGGFGNQPQHF.

This rearrangement joins TRBV7-8 to TRBJ1-5; tentative D call: TRBD1 (5 bases). The CDR3 has 14 amino acids. The ends were cut back, 3 bases at V and 0 bases at J, with 6 bases in the middle. Germline loops: CDR1 SGHVS, CDR2 FQNEAQ. CDR3 loop: CASSFGASNQPQHF. The CDR3 DNA follows: TGTGCCAGCAGCTTTGGGGCTAGCAATCAGCCCCAGCATTTT.

The V and J genes are TRBV2 and TRBJ2-3; 7 nucleotides line up with TRBD1. The germline V gene has CDR1 SNHLY and CDR2 FYNNEI. The CDR3 runs to 14 residues. V lost 4 bases, J lost 4 bases, and 5 bases stayed unmatched. The CDR3 nucleotides are TGTGCCAGCAGTGCGACAGGGTCGGCAGATACGCAGTATTTT. Translated: CASSATGSADTQYF.

V is TRBV27 and J is TRBJ2-2, with TRBD1 matching over 10 bases. Germline loops: CDR1 MNHEY, CDR2 SMNVEV (reference sequence). This CDR3 spans 17 amino acids. Unmatched junction bases numbered 7, after V lost 3 bases and J lost 3 bases. The CDR3 sequence: CASSFETGGKDTGELFF. The CDR3 coding sequence is TGTGCCAGCAGTTTCGAGACAGGGGGCAAGGACACCGGGGAGCTGTTTTTT.

For this clone: The same CDR3 arises from other DNA sequences in this sample as well. The V gene is TRBV28, the J gene TRBJ1-5; unclear D gene. There are 14 residues in the CDR3. Germline V gene sequence: CDR1 MDHEN, CDR2 SYDVKM. The V end lost 4 bases, the J end lost 0 bases, and 7 bases lay between the germline ends. The CDR3: CASSSDYSNQPQHF. The DNA of the CDR3 is TGTGCCAGCAGTTCCGACTATAGCAATCAGCCCCAGCATTTT.

This clone qualifies as medium-sized (0.01 to 0.1%). This chain connects TRBV4-2 to TRBJ1-3; D remains unclear. Between the trimmed V and J ends, which lost 0 bases and 0 bases, there was a span of 15 bases. The CDR3 is made up of 18 amino acids. Germline V lookup: CDR1 LGHNA, CDR2 YNFKEQ. For the CDR3, the DNA is TGTGCCAGCAGCCAAGAAGGGAGACTCAACCTCTCTGGAAACACCATATATTTT. Protein sequence: CASSQEGRLNLSGNTIYF.

The sample holds one count of this clone. This chain connects TRBV6-5 to TRBJ2-3, with TRBD1 as a possible D gene (5 bases). Germline CDR1 is MNHEY and CDR2 is SVGAGI. CDR3 length: 15 residues. The germline V and J ends were trimmed by 2 bases and 1 base, with 10 bases remaining between them. CDR3 bases: TGTGCCAGCAGTTACCAGTTAGGGGGCACAGATACGCAGTATTTT. It specifies CASSYQLGGTDTQYF.

This sequence joins TRBV29-1 and TRBJ1-1; the D is unclear. The V gene's germline CDR1 is SQVTM and CDR2 ANQGSEA. V was trimmed by 4 bases and J by 5 bases, leaving 5 bases between them. The CDR3 has 10 amino acids. The CDR3 loop reads CSVGETEAFF. The CDR3, as DNA: TGCAGCGTTGGGGAAACTGAAGCTTTCTTT.

The rearrangement joins TRBV28 to TRBJ2-5; D remains ambiguous. Germline V gene data show CDR1 as MDHEN and CDR2 as SYDVKM. The V gene lost 6 bases and the J gene lost 5 bases, with 7 bases spanning the gap. This CDR3 spans 11 amino acids. CDR3 sequence: CASRLRETQYF. In DNA, the CDR3 is TGTGCCAGCAGGCTTCGGGAGACCCAGTACTTC.

The J gene is TRBJ1-1, the V gene TRBV9; D is unclear. The CDR3 is 13 residues long. Trimming took 0 bases from V and 0 from J, leaving 3 bases between them. Germline lookup yields CDR1 SGDLS and CDR2 YYNGEE. CDR3 amino acids: CASSVEVNTEAFF. The CDR3 DNA reads TGTGCCAGCAGCGTAGAGGTGAACACTGAAGCTTTCTTT.

The chain links TRBV5-5 to TRBJ1-1; D is ambiguous. The CDR3 has 14 residues. Trimming removed 0 bases at V and 4 bases at J, with 10 bases between. Germline CDR1 is SGHKS and CDR2 is YYEKEE (reference sequence). Here the CDR3 reads CASSLGPEGTEAFF. CDR3 bases: TGTGCCAGCAGCTTGGGTCCCGAGGGCACTGAAGCTTTCTTT.

The chain employs TRBV15 and TRBJ2-7, with 8 bases matching TRBD1. Germline loops: CDR1 LNHNV, CDR2 YYDKDF (reference sequence). V dropped 9 bases and J dropped 1; count of bases not matched to a gene: 5. The CDR3 loop spans 13 amino acids. Here the CDR3 reads CATGRDRSYEQYF. DNA for the CDR3: TGTGCCACGGGTAGGGACAGGTCCTACGAGCAGTACTTC.

This clone was detected a few times. The V and J genes are TRBV6-1 and TRBJ1-2; D uncertain. The V gene's germline CDR1 is MNHNS and CDR2 SASEGT. Trimming pared 0 bases from V and 5 bases from J, leaving 10 bases between. This CDR3 comprises 14 residues. The CDR3 DNA reads TGTGCCAGCAGTGAAGCTACGACGGCTTATGGCTACACCTTC. Translated, it gives CASSEATTAYGYTF.

The V gene is TRBV5-1, the J gene TRBJ2-7; no firm D call. There are 13 residues in the CDR3. Germline V gene sequence: CDR1 SGHRS, CDR2 YFSETQ. Between the trimmed V and J ends, which lost 0 bases and 7 bases, there was a span of 11 bases. The CDR3 sequence is CASSLGQRIEQYF. The CDR3 region has the DNA TGCGCCAGCAGCTTGGGACAAAGGATTGAGCAGTACTTC.

The V call is TRBV30, the J call TRBJ1-2; 7 nucleotides agree with TRBD1. The germline CDR1 and CDR2 sequences are GTSNPN and SVGIG (reference sequence). The CDR3 is 12 residues long. V dropped 0 bases and J dropped 14; count of bases not matched to a gene: 9. CDR3 amino acids: CAWSVIRTGSTF. The DNA for the CDR3 is TGTGCCTGGAGTGTAATCCGGACAGGTTCTACCTTC.

The rearrangement uses TRBV10-3 and TRBJ2-1; TRBD2 aligns across 8 bases. Germline V lookup: CDR1 ENHRY, CDR2 SYGVKD. The CDR3 loop spans 17 amino acids. J lost 0 bases, V lost 6 bases, and 10 bases had no gene match. CDR3 bases: TGTGCCATCAGCGATTCGCTAGCGGGTAGCTCCTACAATGAGCAGTTCTTC. It codes for CAISDSLAGSSYNEQFF.

The V call is TRBV30, the J call TRBJ1-1; D uncertain. Germline V CDR1 and CDR2: GTSNPN, SVGIG (reference sequence). V lost 2 bases to trimming and J lost 1 base, with 8 bases between them. This CDR3 comprises 13 residues. This CDR3 is CAWSPHKNTEAFF. The CDR3 region has the DNA TGTGCCTGGAGTCCCCACAAGAACACTGAAGCTTTCTTT.

The chain has TRBV10-3 and TRBJ1-1; D uncertain. Trimming left V 0 bases short and J 6 bases short, with 8 bases between. Germline-derived CDR1 and CDR2 are ENHRY and SYGVKD. The CDR3 totals 13 residues. The chain's CDR3 is CAISESGVPEAFF. For the CDR3, the DNA is TGTGCCATCAGTGAGTCCGGGGTACCTGAAGCTTTCTTT.

J is TRBJ2-3 and V is TRBV11-2, with 7 bases lining up with TRBD1. This CDR3 is 15 amino acids long. Germline lookup yields CDR1 SGHAT and CDR2 FQNNGV. Trimming removed 5 bases from V and 4 bases from J; junction bases left unmatched: 9. The CDR3 DNA sequence: TGTGCCAGCAGCCTGACAGGGCCAAGAGCAGATACGCAGTATTTT. Translation: CASSLTGPRADTQYF. The full variable domain, completed using reference TRBV11-2 and TRBJ2-3, is EAGVAQSPRYKIIEKRQSVAFWCNPISGHATLYWYQQILGQGPKLLIQFQNNGVVDDSQLPKDRFSAERLKGVDSTLKIQPAKLEDSAVYLCASSLTGPRADTQYFGPGTRLTVL.

The chain carries TRBV7-9 and TRBJ1-6; 7 nucleotides align to TRBD1. Germline V gene lookup returns CDR1 SEHNR and CDR2 FQNEAQ (reference sequence). The CDR3 runs to 13 residues. Trimming took 2 bases from V and 9 from J; bases not matched to a gene: 1. CDR3 DNA sequence: TGTGCCAGCAGCTTACAGGGGGGTTCACCCCTCCACTTT. This codes for CASSLQGGSPLHF. Combining the CDR3 with reference TRBV7-9 and TRBJ1-6 gives the whole variable domain DTGVSQNPRHKITKRGQNVTFRCDPISEHNRLYWYRQTLGQGPEFLTYFQNEAQLEKSRLLSDRFSAERPKGSFSTLEIQRTEQGDSAMYLCASSLQGGSPLHFGNGTRLTVT.

J is TRBJ1-1 and V is TRBV29-1; TRBD1 is a possible D gene (6 bases). V lost 7 bases and J 4 bases, leaving 13 bases between the germline ends. In germline, CDR1 is SQVTM, CDR2 ANQGSEA. This CDR3 has 12 amino acids. This CDR3 reads CSANRELTEAFF. DNA of the CDR3: TGCAGCGCCAACAGGGAGCTCACTGAAGCTTTCTTT.

V gene TRBV27 combines with J gene TRBJ2-2; D is undetermined. V lost 3 bases and J 3 bases, leaving 8 bases between the germline ends. Germline V CDR1 and CDR2: MNHEY, SMNVEV (reference sequence). This CDR3 comprises 14 residues. The CDR3 loop reads CASSLQYYTGELFF. CDR3 nucleotide sequence: TGTGCCAGCAGTTTGCAGTACTACACCGGGGAGCTGTTTTTT.